This passage covers 17 T cell receptor beta chains from one sample sequenced in a study of identical twins. TCRdb fed the 5' RACE reads into MiXCR, producing one record per CDR3 protein. Of a few hundred thousand distinct CDR3 sequences listed, about 11% are singletons. The sequencing input was memory T cells sorted from blood. The receptor set was obtained from a man between 45 and 60 years old in good health.

A few counts support this clonotype. This chain joins TRBV3-1 and TRBJ2-5; 8 bases are a match to TRBD1. The V gene's germline CDR1 is LGHDT and CDR2 YNNKEL (reference sequence). Germline trimming cut 8 bases from V and 5 bases from J; bases unmatched to any gene: 7. This CDR3 region has 13 residues. DNA of the CDR3: TGTGCCAGCGATTCCAGGGGGCGGGAGACCCAGTACTTC. This gives the protein CASDSRGRETQYF.

This clonotype occurred a few times. This chain connects TRBV11-2 to TRBJ2-7; D gene unclear. Trimming took 1 base from V and 3 from J, leaving 10 bases between them. Germline V gene data show CDR1 as SGHAT and CDR2 as FQNNGV. The CDR3 has 14 amino acids. This chain's CDR3 is CASSLGPRYYEQYF. The CDR3 region has the DNA TGTGCCAGCAGCTTAGGGCCCAGGTACTACGAGCAGTACTTC.

In its sample, this clonotype was seen a few times. This chain joins TRBV5-1 and TRBJ2-2, with D uncertain. Trimming removed 0 bases from V and 5 bases from J, with 11 bases in between. This CDR3 contains 15 residues. Germline loops: CDR1 SGHRS, CDR2 YFSETQ. CDR3 region: CASSLAFGRTGELFF. The CDR3 DNA sequence: TGCGCCAGCAGCTTGGCCTTCGGACGGACCGGGGAGCTGTTTTTT.

The chain joins TRBV24-1 to TRBJ2-5; tentative D call: TRBD1 (5 bases). The CDR3 has 14 amino acids. Germline V CDR1 and CDR2: KGHDR, SFDVKD. V dropped 2 bases and J dropped 4 bases, with 10 bases sitting between them. CDR3 amino acids: CATSDSRVTETQYF. The CDR3 nucleotides read TGTGCCACCAGTGATTCCAGGGTCACAGAGACCCAGTACTTC.

This clonotype was counted between two and nine times. The V call is TRBV20-1, the J call TRBJ1-2; no clear D. Germline V gives CDR1 DFQATT, CDR2 SNEGSKA (reference sequence). The CDR3 is 14 amino acids. The V gene lost 4 bases and the J gene lost 0 bases, with 12 bases spanning the gap. CDR3 in amino acids: CSATRRPANYGYTF. Here the CDR3 DNA reads TGCAGTGCTACCCGCAGGCCAGCTAACTATGGCTACACCTTC.

This clonotype was counted at least ten times. This chain uses TRBV5-6 with TRBJ2-5, with D perhaps TRBD1 (7 bases). The CDR3 length is 17 residues. Trimming stripped 0 bases from V and 4 bases from J, with 19 bases between. Looked up from germline, CDR1 is SGHDT and CDR2 is YYEEEE. CDR3 DNA: TGTGCCAGCAGCTTGGTAGGCAGGGGGGTTCGCGGAGAGACCCAGTACTTC. Translation gives CASSLVGRGVRGETQYF.

The sample holds many counts of this clonotype. CDR3 DNA: TGTGCCACCAGTGATTTTCAGCCGCCTAGCGGACGATACAATGAGCAGTTCTTC. This encodes CATSDFQPPSGRYNEQFF. V usage is TRBV24-1 and J usage is TRBJ2-1; the match to TRBD2 covers 7 bases. Germline V CDR1 and CDR2: KGHDR, SFDVKD. Germline trimming cut 1 base from V and 4 bases from J; bases unmatched to any gene: 12. The CDR3 has 18 amino acids.

A note on this clonotype: A read error may explain this, as a much larger clone is one base away. The chain joins TRBV25-1 to TRBJ2-5; 7 bases are a match to TRBD1. V was pared by 3 bases and J by 2 bases, with 12 bases of the junction left unmatched. Looked up from germline, CDR1 is MGHDK and CDR2 is SYGVNS. The CDR3 runs 17 residues. The CDR3 DNA follows: TGTGCCAGCAGTGAGGGTTTGACAGGGAGTGGACAAGAGACCCAGTACTTC. Translation: CASSEGLTGSGQETQYF.

This clonotype was detected ten times or more. This chain links TRBV4-2 with TRBJ2-1, with D perhaps assigned TRBD1 or TRBD2 (6 bases each). The ends were cut back, 0 bases at V and 1 base at J, with 16 bases in the middle. CDR1 and CDR2 from the germline V gene are LGHNA and YNFKEQ. This CDR3 is built from 18 residues. CDR3 sequence reads: CASSQDLLGGRSYNEQFF. The CDR3 DNA is TGTGCCAGCAGCCAAGATCTGTTGGGGGGCAGGTCCTACAATGAGCAGTTCTTC.

This clonotype was picked up a small number of times. The gene calls are TRBV12-3 or TRBV12-4 and TRBJ2-2; 11 positions match TRBD1. The CDR3 loop spans 16 amino acids. Unmatched junction bases numbered 8, after V lost 4 bases and J lost 7 bases. The chain's CDR3 is CASSSDRGRVGGELFF. The CDR3 DNA reads TGTGCCAGCAGTTCGGACAGGGGGCGAGTCGGCGGGGAGCTGTTTTTT.

This clonotype was observed a handful of times. The rearrangement uses TRBV20-1 and TRBJ2-3; 8 nucleotides match TRBD2. Germline V CDR1 and CDR2: DFQATT, SNEGSKA (reference sequence). Trimming at V came to 6 bases and at J to 4 bases, leaving 12 bases not matched to a gene. There are 15 residues in the CDR3. This chain's CDR3 is CSAPLGRGASDTQYF. The CDR3 nucleotides are TGCAGTGCCCCTTTAGGGCGGGGGGCCTCAGATACGCAGTATTTT.

This clonotype was counted many times. The gene calls are TRBV20-1 and TRBJ2-1, with TRBD2 matching over 13 bases. CDR1 is DFQATT and CDR2 is SNEGSKA in the germline V gene (reference sequence). The CDR3 is 14 residues long. The CDR3 here is CRGLAGALDNEQFF. As DNA, the CDR3 is TGCAGAGGACTAGCGGGAGCTCTTGACAATGAGCAGTTCTTC.

This clonotype has ten or more counts. The chain uses TRBV5-6 and TRBJ2-5; 12 bases are a match to TRBD2. V was pared by 4 bases and J by 5 bases, with 6 bases of the junction left unmatched. From germline, CDR1 is SGHDT and CDR2 YYEEEE. The CDR3 has 15 residues. CDR3 sequence (DNA): TGTGCCAGCAGCCGGGGCGGACTAGCGGGGGAGACCCAGTACTTC. Amino acid sequence: CASSRGGLAGETQYF. The full variable domain, with the rest looked up from reference TRBV5-6 and TRBJ2-5, is DAGVTQSPTHLIKTRGQQVTLRCSPKSGHDTVSWYQQALGQGPQFIFQYYEEEERQRGNFPDRFSGHQFPNYSSELNVNALLLGDSALYLCASSRGGLAGETQYFGPGTRLLVL.

The chain has TRBV6-5 and TRBJ2-7; D gene uncertain. The CDR3 is 14 residues long. Germline-derived CDR1 and CDR2 are MNHEY and SVGAGI. V was clipped by 0 bases and J by 0 bases, with 6 bases between them. DNA for the CDR3: TGTGCCAGCAGTTACTCGTATGACTCCTACGAGCAGTACTTC. Its protein is CASSYSYDSYEQYF.

The chain is built from TRBV5-1 and TRBJ1-4; 8 nucleotides agree with TRBD1. V trimming: 1 base; J trimming: 3 bases; junction bases outside the gene matches: 8. Looked up from germline, CDR1 is SGHRS and CDR2 is YFSETQ. This CDR3 comprises 17 residues. The CDR3 sequence: CASSLSRDRSSNEKLFF. In nucleotides, the CDR3 is TGCGCCAGCAGCTTGTCCCGGGACAGGAGTTCTAATGAAAAACTGTTTTTT.

This clonotype was seen ten or more times. This chain joins TRBV10-3 and TRBJ2-3, with D maybe TRBD1 (6 bases). V shed 10 bases and J shed 6 bases, with 20 bases lying between them. Germline CDR1 and CDR2: ENHRY and SYGVKD. CDR3 length: 14 residues. In DNA, the CDR3 is TGTGCCACCGCGGACAGCGCTTATGGGGATACGCAGTATTTT. This gives the protein CATADSAYGDTQYF.

This clonotype was seen more than once but under ten times. CDR3 nucleotide sequence: TGTGCCAGCAGTCCAAAGTATCGGGGGGGCACCTACAATGAGCAGTTCTTC. Translated, it gives CASSPKYRGGTYNEQFF. The rearrangement links TRBV27 to TRBJ2-1; 8 bases line up with TRBD2. The germline V gene has CDR1 MNHEY and CDR2 SMNVEV (reference sequence). J lost 2 bases, V lost 5 bases, and 11 bases had no gene match. This CDR3 has 17 residues.